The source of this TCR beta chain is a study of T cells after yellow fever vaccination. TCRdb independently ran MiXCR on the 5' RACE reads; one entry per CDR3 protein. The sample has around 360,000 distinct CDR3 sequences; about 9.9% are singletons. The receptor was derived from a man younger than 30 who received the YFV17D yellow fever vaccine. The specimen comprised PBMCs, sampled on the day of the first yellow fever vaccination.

The CDR3 coding sequence is TGTGCCAGCAGCTTAGGTGGAGACAAATCCTACGAGCAGTACTTC. Its translation: CASSLGGDKSYEQYF. The chain employs TRBV7-9 and TRBJ2-7; D gene ambiguous. Germline V CDR1 and CDR2: SEHNR, FQNEAQ (reference sequence). The CDR3 runs 15 residues. Trimming took off 1 base at V and 1 base at J, with 11 bases between the two ends.